This T cell receptor beta chain was sequenced for a study of cytomegalovirus exposure and HLA in healthy donors. The PCR had 60 Vbeta and 13 Jbeta primers. The protocol was immunoSEQ multiplex PCR, while the TCRdb copy is restricted to in-frame clones and leaves out a portion. The sample records fewer than 150,000 clones, 70% to 75% being singletons. Study-wide findings and caveats: In a later analysis, common viral pathogens appeared linked to several of the most significant clusters. Later analysis identified 16,000 or so TCR beta sequences associated with HLA alleles, using a false discovery rate threshold of 0.05.

Germline V gene data show CDR1 as SGHVS and CDR2 as FQNEAQ. This CDR3 contains 13 residues. V was pared by 5 bases and J by 0 bases, with 8 bases between. To note about this clone: Its antigen is still unknown.

J is TRBJ2-7 and V is TRBV7-8, with D possibly TRBD2 on 6 matching bases. Material for sequencing was PBMCs. The receptor was derived from a woman aged 30 to 39 in good health and CMV-seronegative. CDR3 in amino acids: CASSPSVSYEQYV. The CDR3, as DNA: TGTGCCAGCAGCCCTAGCGTCTCCTACGAGCAGTACGTC.